This TCR beta chain was obtained from a study of blood T cell repertoires in COVID-19 (dated by TCRdb to 2018 to 2021). About the full investigation: The collaborator samples originated in the United States, Italy and Spain and spanned the acute and convalescent phases of COVID-19. The prospective study material was composed of cDNA or gDNA derived from T cells, B-cell-depleted T cells, or PBMCs. Deeply sampled blood TCRbeta repertoires from subjects exposed to, actively infected with, or recovered from COVID-19 were included in the dataset. The repertoires were made available in a free public database intended to serve as a resource for research on the immune response to SARS-CoV-2. The samples were drawn from two sources: the first 160 participants of the ongoing ImmuneRACE study, and 1,200 or so subjects contributed by 6 global collaborators. Nearly every sample came with metadata listing a de-identified subject ID, COVID-19 status, age in years and sex. Where available, HLA class I and class II types were obtained from metadata supplied by the sample provider rather than from assay-based typing.

Whole blood was collected in K2EDTA tubes by collaborating institutions according to the institutions' own protocols. For TCRbeta analysis, collaborator samples were shipped as frozen whole blood, as isolated PBMCs, or as DNA extracted from either sample type. Of note for this clone: This receptor's antigen is unknown. Per-base quality was not reported, and no clone a single base away is much larger than it.

Results and caveats for the whole study, not just this receptor: Clinical and demographic metadata were provided uncurated, with the amount varying by source and participant.

After removal of 5 bases from V and 2 bases from J, the junction retains 4 bases not matched to a gene. Including cysteine and phenylalanine, the CDR3 has 16 amino acids. This entry keeps only the CDR3 DNA: 48 bases, framed from base 1. The germline V gene supplies CDR1 SGHTA and CDR2 FQGNSA. TCRbeta CDR3 regions were amplified from genomic DNA by means of the immunoSEQ Assay, a bias-controlled multiplex PCR. In the paper's pipeline: The number of nucleated cells in each sample was estimated by amplification of reference gene primers within the assay. To quantify the absolute abundance of each unique TCRbeta CDR3 rearrangement, sequence reads were collapsed and filtered. Productive Simpson clonality was computed per sample as the square root of Simpson's diversity index over productive rearrangements. TCRdb's version of the immuneACCESS table is confined to in-frame rearrangements and falls short of the full clone set. An unresolved V gene accounts for under half of the shortfall where checked; the remainder is of unknown origin. That table is the source of V, J and clone size, and D and trimming were worked out from the DNA. For this sample the table gives 100,000 to 150,000 clones, of which more than 70% were detected only once. The biggest ten clones account for 1.5% to 1.9% of the sample.

The sequence joins TRBV7-2 to TRBJ2-1; 12 bases in the junction line up with TRBD2. The clonotype comes from a human donor in a cohort sampled during active COVID-19. The sample comprised peripheral blood. The sequenced DNA: TGTGCCAGCAGCCTGACTAGCGGGAGCACCTACAATGAGCAGTTCTTC. It codes for CASSLTSGSTYNEQFF.